This passage covers 23 T cell receptor beta chains from one sample sequenced in a study of T-cell memory formation after mild COVID-19. MiXCR was run by TCRdb on the 5' RACE reads, yielding one entry per CDR3 protein. This repertoire shows approximately 440,000 distinct CDR3 sequences, over 15% found once; its top ten account for more than 8%. The specimen was PBMCs or a T cell subset sorted from them (not recorded which). The receptor set was obtained from an adult woman who had mild COVID-19 (a few samples of this study predate the infection). Cell type and time point are not known.

V and J are TRBV7-9 and TRBJ1-1, with D perhaps matching TRBD1 (5 bases). Per germline, CDR1 SEHNR and CDR2 FQNEAQ (reference sequence). The CDR3 length is 14 residues. Trimming cost V 6 bases and J 7 bases, with 18 bases left between them. CDR3 protein: CASSIDSSSLEAFF. CDR3 nucleotide sequence: TGTGCCAGCAGTATTGACAGTTCGAGCCTTGAAGCTTTCTTT.

The chain has TRBV5-1 and TRBJ1-1; D is possibly TRBD1 (6 bases). Germline V gene sequence: CDR1 SGHRS, CDR2 YFSETQ. CDR3 size: 16 residues. V was cut by 4 bases and J by 7 bases, with 23 bases left in between. The chain's CDR3 is CASSKGTTKGTSEAFF. DNA for the CDR3: TGCGCCAGCAGCAAAGGGACAACCAAAGGGACGAGTGAAGCTTTCTTT.

This chain uses TRBV28 with TRBJ2-1; no clear D. CDR3 size: 12 residues. Germline V gene lookup returns CDR1 MDHEN and CDR2 SYDVKM. Trimming removed 8 bases from V and 5 bases from J, with 10 bases in between. The CDR3 coding sequence is TGTGCCAGCCTTGGGCCCCACAATGAGCAGTTCTTC. It specifies CASLGPHNEQFF.

The J gene is TRBJ2-3, the V gene TRBV7-3; the D gene is possibly TRBD2 (7 bases). The germline V gene has CDR1 SGHTA and CDR2 FQGTGA. The CDR3 spans 15 residues. V dropped 2 bases and J dropped 1 base, with 10 bases sitting between them. The CDR3 here is CASSLLGGGTDTQYF. The CDR3 nucleotides read TGTGCCAGCAGCTTATTAGGGGGGGGCACAGATACGCAGTATTTT.

The chain joins TRBV5-1 to TRBJ2-3; perhaps TRBD2 as D (6 bases). The CDR3 covers 17 residues. Germline V lookup: CDR1 SGHRS, CDR2 YFSETQ. Trimming removed 0 bases at V and 0 bases at J, with 14 bases between. CDR3 region: CASSLAGGSDSTDTQYF. In nucleotides, the CDR3 is TGCGCCAGCAGCTTGGCCGGGGGATCGGACAGCACAGATACGCAGTATTTT.

The chain combines TRBV20-1 with TRBJ2-7; tentatively, D is TRBD1 (6 bases). The CDR3 loop spans 14 amino acids. Germline V gene sequence: CDR1 DFQATT, CDR2 SNEGSKA (reference sequence). Deletions cut 3 bases from V and 2 bases from J, with 14 bases between. The CDR3 protein is CSASTGISPYEQYF. CDR3 DNA: TGCAGTGCTAGTACAGGGATATCTCCCTACGAGCAGTACTTC.

In this sample, this clonotype turned up a few times. The CDR3 DNA reads TGTGCCAGCAGCCCCAGTGGCGGCGGGAGCCGCACAGATACGCAGTATTTT. This encodes CASSPSGGGSRTDTQYF. V gene TRBV9 combines with J gene TRBJ2-3, with TRBD2 matching 7 bases. V lost 4 bases, J lost 1 base, and 12 bases stayed unmatched. This CDR3 is 17 amino acids long. The germline gives CDR1 SGDLS, CDR2 YYNGEE. Supplemented by reference TRBV9 and TRBJ2-3, the full variable domain reads DSGVTQTPKHLITATGQRVTLRCSPRSGDLSVYWYQQSLDQGLQFLIQYYNGEERAKGNILERFSAQQFPDLHSELNLSSLELGDSALYFCASSPSGGGSRTDTQYFGPGTRLTVL.

The genes are TRBV7-9 and TRBJ1-2; D gene ambiguous. The germline CDR1 and CDR2 sequences are SEHNR and FQNEAQ (reference sequence). The CDR3 runs to 14 residues. Deletions cut 2 bases from V and 4 bases from J, with 11 bases between. The CDR3 region has the DNA TGTGCCAGCAGCTTAATTGTACCCGGCTATGGCTACACCTTC. Residues: CASSLIVPGYGYTF.

This chain connects TRBV10-3 to TRBJ2-3; perhaps TRBD1 as D (5 bases). V shed 3 bases and J shed 2 bases, with 6 bases lying between them. CDR3 size: 13 residues. The germline gives CDR1 ENHRY, CDR2 SYGVKD. CDR3 in amino acids: CAISEGDTDTQYF. CDR3 bases: TGTGCCATCAGTGAAGGGGACACAGATACGCAGTATTTT.

This clonotype came up a few times. The rearrangement uses TRBV4-3 and TRBJ2-2; 8 bases fit TRBD2. Per the germline V gene, CDR1 is LGHNA and CDR2 is YSLEER. V gave up 0 bases and J gave up 4 bases; unmatched junction bases: 4. This CDR3 is built from 16 residues. CDR3 DNA: TGCGCCAGCAGCCAAGAAGCGGGAGCTAGCACCGGGGAGCTGTTTTTT. Its protein is CASSQEAGASTGELFF.

This chain joins TRBV11-3 and TRBJ2-7; TRBD2 agrees at 8 bases. Germline V gives CDR1 SGHNT, CDR2 YENEEA. The ends lost 1 base at V and 6 bases at J; junction bases unmatched: 2. CDR3 size: 13 residues. For the CDR3, the DNA is TGTGCCAGCAGCTTAGCGGGAGGGACCGAGCAGTACTTC. Amino acid sequence: CASSLAGGTEQYF.

The chain joins TRBV6-5 to TRBJ2-3; TRBD2 matches at 9 bases. The CDR3 has 13 amino acids. Unmatched junction bases numbered 0, after V lost 8 bases and J lost 0 bases. Germline assignment: CDR1 MNHEY and CDR2 SVGAGI. CDR3 bases: TGTGCCAGCCTAGCGGGGAGCACAGATACGCAGTATTTT. This codes for CASLAGSTDTQYF.

This clonotype was picked up a small number of times. The genes are TRBV7-8 and TRBJ2-3; 9 nucleotides agree with TRBD2. Germline CDR1 SGHVS, CDR2 FQNEAQ. The CDR3 runs to 18 residues. Losses at the gene ends were 8 bases for V and 6 bases for J; bases not matched to a gene: 21. The CDR3 DNA reads TGTGCCAGCTTGCCCCGGACTAGCGTGGCTCTAAATGGGGATACGCAGTATTTT. It encodes CASLPRTSVALNGDTQYF. The whole variable domain, filled in from reference TRBV7-8 and TRBJ2-3, reads GAGVSQSPRYKVAKRGQDVALRCDPISGHVSLFWYQQALGQGPEFLTYFQNEAQLDKSGLPSDRFFAERPEGSVSTLKIQRTQQEDSAVYLCASLPRTSVALNGDTQYFGPGTRLTVL.

The V gene is TRBV30, the J gene TRBJ1-2; weak D call: TRBD1 (5 bases). Trimming cost V 0 bases and J 7 bases, with 12 bases left between them. Germline CDR1 is GTSNPN and CDR2 is SVGIG (reference sequence). This CDR3 spans 13 amino acids. In DNA form, the CDR3 reads TGTGCCTGGAGTGTAGGGGAGAAGGTTGGCTACACCTTC. Its protein product is CAWSVGEKVGYTF.

This clonotype was detected only a few times. The chain recombines TRBV19 with TRBJ2-5, with 7 bases lining up with TRBD1. Looked up from germline, CDR1 is LNHDA and CDR2 is SQIVND (reference sequence). The CDR3 has 15 residues. V was clipped by 5 bases and J by 2 bases; unmatched bases: 8. The CDR3 region is CASSRMDRLQETQYF. The CDR3 nucleotides are TGTGCCAGTAGTCGCATGGACAGGCTACAAGAGACCCAGTACTTC.

The V and J genes are TRBV4-3 and TRBJ2-3; a weak D match, TRBD1 (5 bases). Germline values: CDR1 LGHNA, CDR2 YSLEER. CDR3 size: 18 residues. V was pared by 4 bases and J by 3 bases, with 23 bases between. The CDR3 loop is CASSLQSAGHRGTDTQYF. CDR3 DNA: TGCGCCAGCAGCCTCCAATCGGCCGGACACCGTGGGACAGATACGCAGTATTTT.

The chain has TRBV30 and TRBJ2-7, with TRBD1 matching over 8 bases. The CDR3 spans 14 residues. V dropped 5 bases and J dropped 7; count of bases not matched to a gene: 13. Germline-derived CDR1 and CDR2 are GTSNPN and SVGIG (reference sequence). CDR3 loop: CAWSQGASWEEQYF. The CDR3 coding sequence is TGTGCCTGGTCGCAGGGGGCTAGCTGGGAGGAGCAGTACTTC.

This clonotype showed up just a few times. In DNA, the CDR3 is TGTGCCAGCAGCCGGGGGCAGGTCCATGCTAGTTCATACTACTACAATGAGCAGTTCTTC. Translating it yields CASSRGQVHASSYYYNEQFF. The chain links TRBV3-1 to TRBJ2-1; D might be TRBD1 (6 bases). Trimming stripped 4 bases from V and 3 bases from J, with 28 bases between. This CDR3 region has 20 residues. Germline V lookup: CDR1 LGHDT, CDR2 YNNKEL (reference sequence).

This clonotype was seen many times. This chain uses TRBV29-1 with TRBJ1-2; D is unclear. Germline V gene lookup returns CDR1 SQVTM and CDR2 ANQGSEA. The V gene lost 7 bases and the J gene lost 12 bases, with 18 bases spanning the gap. The length of the CDR3 is 11 residues. Here the CDR3 reads CSAPAGQSNTF. DNA for the CDR3: TGCAGCGCTCCCGCCGGGCAGTCGAACACCTTC.

The V call is TRBV7-9, the J call TRBJ1-1; 7 bases are shared with TRBD1. Losses at the gene ends were 6 bases for V and 0 bases for J; bases not matched to a gene: 4. Germline CDR1 reads SEHNR; CDR2 reads FQNEAQ (reference sequence). This CDR3 region has 14 residues. CDR3 in amino acids: CASRTGDMNTEAFF. DNA for the CDR3: TGTGCCAGCAGAACAGGGGACATGAACACTGAAGCTTTCTTT. The variable domain in full, with the rest retrieved from reference TRBV7-9 and TRBJ1-1, is DTGVSQNPRHKITKRGQNVTFRCDPISEHNRLYWYRQTLGQGPEFLTYFQNEAQLEKSRLLSDRFSAERPKGSFSTLEIQRTEQGDSAMYLCASRTGDMNTEAFFGQGTRLTVV.

This clonotype has just a few counts. The chain links TRBV10-3 to TRBJ2-7, with 8 bases that match TRBD2. The CDR3 sequence is 18 residues long. Per the germline V gene, CDR1 is ENHRY and CDR2 is SYGVKD. The V segment lost 3 bases and the J segment 0 bases; nucleotides outside the gene matches: 13. The CDR3 nucleotides are TGTGCCATCAGTGACTACCTTAGCGGGACTACATCCTCCTACGAGCAGTACTTC. The encoded protein is CAISDYLSGTTSSYEQYF.

This clonotype was seen a handful of times. This chain links TRBV30 with TRBJ2-1; D ambiguous. Looked up from germline, CDR1 is GTSNPN and CDR2 is SVGIG (reference sequence). The length of the CDR3 is 11 residues. Trimming stripped 2 bases from V and 9 bases from J, with 8 bases between. CDR3 DNA sequence: TGTGCCTGGAGTAGGAGAGGTGAGCAGTTCTTC. Translation gives CAWSRRGEQFF.

The chain joins TRBV5-6 to TRBJ2-7; D not certain. This CDR3 region has 14 residues. Germline CDR1 SGHDT, CDR2 YYEEEE. V lost 4 bases and J lost 3, with 14 bases in between. The CDR3 DNA follows: TGTGCCAGCAGCGGACCCCGCTCTGGCTACGAGCAGTACTTC. The encoded protein is CASSGPRSGYEQYF.